The source of this T cell receptor beta chain is a study of blood T cells in healthy people across ages. The use of a sample-barcoded 5' primer and a J-beta primer mix characterized a second PCR of about 6 to 12 cycles. All samples gave at least 2.5 million CDR3-containing paired-end reads. TCRdb ran MiXCR on the 5' RACE reads and lists one entry per CDR3 protein. The data contain roughly 1,000,000 distinct CDR3 sequences, almost 25% of them singletons. Per the germline V gene, CDR1 is DFQATT and CDR2 is SNEGSKA (reference sequence). Trimming cost V 3 bases and J 6 bases; bases outside gene matches: 12. The CDR3 is 17 residues long. These same data were also listed under a study on T cells of mothers and their children. Per that paper: Within related and unrelated pairs, thymic selection shapes TCR recombination output in a similar way.

This clonotype was sampled from a girl between 2 and 10 years old in good health. The material sequenced was blood. The gene calls are TRBV20-1 and TRBJ2-1; TRBD2 aligns across 12 bases. CDR3 nucleotides: TGCAGTGCTAGGGGGGTCGGACTAGCGGGGAAGTGCAATGAGCAGTTCTTC. Its translation: CSARGVGLAGKCNEQFF.